This T cell receptor beta chain came from a study of blood T cell repertoires in COVID-19. This clone was picked up a small number of times. Repertoires were generated with immunoSEQ multiplex PCR, while TCRdb's copy carries only in-frame clones and drops some. Altogether about 220,000 clones are present, roughly 90% being singletons, with the ten largest covering 2.6%. Living in 24 US areas, the participants were between roughly 18 and 95 years of age. The V gene's germline CDR1 is SGHRS and CDR2 YFSETQ. The length of the CDR3 is 13 residues. Trimming pared 2 bases from V and 3 bases from J, leaving 8 bases between.

The sample taken for sequencing was PBMCs or T cells enriched from blood (not recorded which). This chain uses TRBV5-1 with TRBJ1-2; no firm D call. The TCR was taken from a woman between 25 and 40 years old with acute COVID-19. CDR3: CASSLSSDYGYTF. In nucleotides, the CDR3 is TGCGCCAGCAGCTTAAGTAGTGACTATGGCTACACCTTC.